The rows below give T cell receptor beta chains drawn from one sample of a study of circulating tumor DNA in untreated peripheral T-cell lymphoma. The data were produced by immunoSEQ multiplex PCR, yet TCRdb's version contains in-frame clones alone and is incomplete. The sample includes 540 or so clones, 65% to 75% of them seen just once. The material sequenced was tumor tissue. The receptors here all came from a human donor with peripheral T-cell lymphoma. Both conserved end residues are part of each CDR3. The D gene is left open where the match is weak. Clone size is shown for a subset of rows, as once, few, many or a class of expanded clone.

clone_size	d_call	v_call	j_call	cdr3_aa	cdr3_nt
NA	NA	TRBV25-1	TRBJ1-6	CASSGVLGAHSPLHF	TGTGCCAGCAGTGGAGTTCTCGGGGCACACTCACCCCTCCACTTT
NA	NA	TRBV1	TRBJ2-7	CASSQDYAGAPYEQYF	TGCGCCAGCAGCCAAGATTACGCAGGTGCCCCCTACGAGCAGTACTTC
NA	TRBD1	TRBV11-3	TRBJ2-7	CASSSPGQGVYEQYF	TGTGCCAGCAGCTCCCCGGGACAGGGGGTCTACGAGCAGTACTTC
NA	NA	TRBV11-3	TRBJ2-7	CASSFIKEDYEQYF	TGTGCCAGCAGCTTTATCAAGGAAGACTACGAGCAGTACTTC
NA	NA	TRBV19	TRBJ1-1	CASREQGGWTEAFF	TGTGCCAGTAGAGAACAGGGTGGGTGGACTGAAGCTTTCTTT
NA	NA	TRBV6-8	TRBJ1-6	CASSYEGGNSPLHF	TGTGCCAGCAGTTACGAAGGGGGTAATTCACCCCTCCACTTT
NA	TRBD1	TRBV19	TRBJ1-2	CASSPSPGQGSIHTYGYTF	TGTGCCAGTAGTCCGAGCCCCGGACAGGGGTCTATCCATACTTATGGCTACACCTTC
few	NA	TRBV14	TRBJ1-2	CASSQVGSYGYTF	TGTGCCAGCAGCCAGGTCGGGAGCTATGGCTACACCTTC
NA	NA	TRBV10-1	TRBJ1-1	CASSDDRIPNTEAFF	TGCGCCAGCAGCGACGATCGGATACCGAACACTGAAGCTTTCTTT
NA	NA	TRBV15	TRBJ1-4	CATSRDNEAEKLFF	TGTGCCACCAGCAGAGATAACGAAGCTGAAAAACTGTTTTTT
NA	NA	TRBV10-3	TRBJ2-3	CAISESGGPGDTQYF	TGTGCCATTAGTGAGTCGGGGGGCCCCGGCGATACGCAGTATTTT
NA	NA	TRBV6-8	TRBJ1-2	CASSSWDRRNGYTF	TGTGCCAGCAGTAGCTGGGACCGCCGGAATGGCTACACCTTC
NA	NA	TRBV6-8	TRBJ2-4	CASSAPDILAKNIQYF	TGTGCCAGCAGTGCCCCGGACATTCTAGCCAAAAACATTCAGTACTTC
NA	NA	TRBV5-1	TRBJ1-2	CASSYAHKETGNYGYTF	TGCGCCAGCAGCTACGCCCACAAGGAAACTGGAAACTATGGCTACACCTTC
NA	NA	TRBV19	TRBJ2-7	CASSKTEGIYEQYF	TGTGCCAGTAGTAAGACAGAAGGGATCTACGAGCAGTACTTC
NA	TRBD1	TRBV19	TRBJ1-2	CASRDSGNYGYTF	TGTGCCAGCCGGGACAGCGGGAATTATGGCTACACCTTC
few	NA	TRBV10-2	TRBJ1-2	CASAGESNYGYTF	TGCGCCTCAGCAGGGGAGTCCAACTATGGCTACACCTTC
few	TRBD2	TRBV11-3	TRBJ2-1	CASSWGLAEWDEQFF	TGTGCCAGCAGCTGGGGACTAGCGGAATGGGATGAGCAGTTCTTC
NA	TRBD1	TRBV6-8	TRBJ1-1	CASIPTRGHTEAFF	TGTGCCAGCATCCCCACCAGGGGGCACACTGAAGCTTTCTTT
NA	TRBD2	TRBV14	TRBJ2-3	CASSPGGANTQYF	TGTGCCAGCAGCCCGGGGGGGGCTAATACGCAGTATTTT
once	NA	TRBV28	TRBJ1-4	CASSNRRVGGEKLFF	TGTGCCAGCAGCAACCGAAGGGTCGGCGGGGAAAAACTGTTTTTT
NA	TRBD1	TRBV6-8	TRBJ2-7	CASRSPPGTGAYEQYF	TGTGCCAGCAGAAGCCCACCCGGGACAGGGGCCTACGAGCAGTACTTC
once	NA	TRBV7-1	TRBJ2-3	CASSQEVATDTQYF	TGTGCCAGCAGCCAAGAAGTAGCAACAGATACGCAGTATTTT
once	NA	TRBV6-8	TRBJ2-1	CASSWHPNEQFF	TGTGCCAGCAGTTGGCATCCCAATGAGCAGTTCTTC
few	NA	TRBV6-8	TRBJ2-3	CASSYSDTGTDTQYF	TGTGCCAGCAGTTACTCGGACACGGGCACAGATACGCAGTATTTT
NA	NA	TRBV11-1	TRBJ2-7	CASSPDSASYEQYF	TGTGCCAGCAGCCCCGATAGCGCCTCCTACGAGCAGTACTTC
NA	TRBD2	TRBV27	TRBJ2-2	CASLGLAGGRNTGELFF	TGTGCCAGCCTGGGGCTAGCGGGGGGCCGTAACACCGGGGAGCTGTTTTTT
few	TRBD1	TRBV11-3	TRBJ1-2	CASSLGGTGNYGYTF	TGTGCCAGCAGCTTAGGGGGGACAGGGAACTATGGCTACACCTTC
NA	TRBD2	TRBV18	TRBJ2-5	CASSSGTSGGGETQYF	TGTGCTAGCTCATCCGGGACTAGCGGGGGCGGAGAGACCCAGTACTTC
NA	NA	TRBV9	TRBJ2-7	CASSVEGSSYYEQYF	TGTGCCAGCAGCGTAGAGGGGTCGTCCTATTACGAGCAGTACTTC
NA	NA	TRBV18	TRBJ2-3	CASSPEKNTDTQYF	TGTGCCAGCTCACCCGAGAAGAACACAGATACGCAGTATTTT
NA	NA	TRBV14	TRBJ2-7	CASSQTLAGPYEQYF	TGTGCCAGCAGCCAAACGTTGGCAGGGCCCTACGAGCAGTACTTC
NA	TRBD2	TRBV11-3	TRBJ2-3	CASRLLAGPTDTQYF	TGTGCCAGCAGGCTACTAGCGGGACCCACAGATACGCAGTATTTT
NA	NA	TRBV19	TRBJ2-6	CASSPRPPTGSGANVLTF	TGTGCCAGTAGTCCCAGACCGCCTACAGGGAGCGGGGCCAACGTCCTGACTTTC
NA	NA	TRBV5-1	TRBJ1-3	CASSLSRLSGGNTIYF	TGCGCCAGCAGCTTGAGCAGACTATCCGGCGGAAACACCATATATTTT
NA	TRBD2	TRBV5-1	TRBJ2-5	CASSIAGGRETQYF	TGCGCCAGCAGCATAGCGGGGGGCCGGGAGACCCAGTACTTC
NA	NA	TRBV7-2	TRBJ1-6	CASSRDLGRPLHF	TGTGCCAGCAGCCGGGACCTTGGCAGACCCCTCCACTTT
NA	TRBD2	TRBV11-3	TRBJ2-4	CASSLGLAGGSNIQYF	TGTGCCAGCAGCCTGGGACTAGCGGGGGGTTCAAACATTCAGTACTTC
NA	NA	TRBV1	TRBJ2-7	CASSQIQGIPYEQYF	TGCGCCAGCAGCCAAATACAGGGGATACCCTACGAGCAGTACTTC
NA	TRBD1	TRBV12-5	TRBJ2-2	CASGSRQGRDTGELFF	TGTGCTAGTGGTTCGCGACAGGGAAGGGACACCGGGGAGCTGTTTTTT
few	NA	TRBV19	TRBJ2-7	CASSISMQQGEQYF	TGTGCCAGTAGTATCTCTATGCAGCAAGGCGAGCAGTACTTC
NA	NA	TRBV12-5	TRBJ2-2	CASGWRLGERYTGELFF	TGTGCTAGTGGTTGGCGGCTGGGCGAGCGGTACACCGGGGAGCTGTTTTTT
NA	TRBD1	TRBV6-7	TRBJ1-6	CASSGTGTSPLHF	TGTGCCAGCAGTGGGACAGGGACCTCACCCCTCCACTTT
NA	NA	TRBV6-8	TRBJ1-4	CATYGTLPLSANEKLFF	TGTGCCACATACGGGACACTGCCCTTATCTGCTAATGAAAAACTGTTTTTT
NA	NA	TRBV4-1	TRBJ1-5	CASSRVPDRGSNQPQHF	TGCGCCAGCAGCCGCGTCCCGGACAGAGGGAGCAATCAGCCCCAGCATTTT
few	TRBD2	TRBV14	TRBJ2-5	CASSRLLAGLETQYF	TGTGCCAGCAGCCGTCTGCTAGCGGGTTTAGAGACCCAGTACTTC
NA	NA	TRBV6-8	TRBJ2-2	CAMNPGDTGELFF	TGTGCCATGAACCCAGGCGACACCGGGGAGCTGTTTTTT
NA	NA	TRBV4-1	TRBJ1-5	CASSLGGWGDSNQPQHF	TGCGCCAGCAGCCTAGGGGGTTGGGGCGATAGCAATCAGCCCCAGCATTTT
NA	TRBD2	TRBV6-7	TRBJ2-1	CASSYFLAGEDNEQFF	TGTGCCAGCAGTTATTTCTTAGCGGGGGAAGACAATGAGCAGTTCTTC
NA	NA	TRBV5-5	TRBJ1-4	CASSLTGTKDEKLFF	TGTGCCAGCAGCCTAACCGGGACAAAAGACGAAAAACTGTTTTTT
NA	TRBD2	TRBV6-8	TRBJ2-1	CASSLSGGSYNEQFF	TGTGCCAGCAGTCTTAGCGGGGGTTCCTACAATGAGCAGTTCTTC
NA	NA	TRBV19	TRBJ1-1	CASSILGNTEAFF	TGTGCCAGTAGTATTTTGGGGAACACTGAAGCTTTCTTT
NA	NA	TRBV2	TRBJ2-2	CASTRMGVWTGELFF	TGTGCCAGCACAAGGATGGGGGTCTGGACCGGGGAGCTGTTTTTT
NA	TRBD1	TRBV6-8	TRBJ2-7	CASNRGSLYEQYF	TGTGCCAGCAACAGGGGATCCTTGTACGAGCAGTACTTC